The T cell receptor (beta chain) under discussion was sequenced for a study of CD8 T cells in Susac syndrome. TCR beta from blood CD8+ and CD4+ T cells was sequenced. The control participants were healthy donors, and these controls were matched with respect to both age and sex. FACS was used to enrich TEMRA cells, whereas the CD8+ and CD4+ T cells were obtained by negative isolation. RNA amounts of 0.5 to 1 ug underwent reverse transcription with random hexamers. An immunoSEQ multiplex PCR amplified TCR beta CDR3 over 54 Vbeta and 13 Jbeta. TCRdb passed the immunoSEQ multiplex PCR reads through MiXCR, listing each CDR3 protein once. The sample has 130,000 to 150,000 distinct CDR3 sequences; approximately 95% are singletons. The length of the CDR3 is 12 residues. Trimming removed 6 bases at V and 7 bases at J, with 15 bases between. Germline-derived CDR1 and CDR2 are DFQATT and SNEGSKA (reference sequence).

Material: CD8+ T cells from PBMCs. The clonotype was recovered from a human donor in good health. V is TRBV20-1 and J is TRBJ1-1; D perhaps matches TRBD1 (6 bases). CDR3 in amino acids: CSARDRKYEAFF. The CDR3 bases are TGCAGTGCCCGAGACAGGAAATATGAAGCTTTCTTT.